These T cell receptor beta chains were read from a single sample in a study of cytomegalovirus exposure and HLA in healthy donors. Libraries were prepared by immunoSEQ multiplex PCR; TCRdb keeps only in-frame clonotypes and omits some of them. Of some 140,000 clones listed, more than 75% are singletons. Specimen: PBMCs. The receptors were sampled from a woman in her forties in good health and CMV-seropositive. Both conserved end residues are trimmed from each CDR3. Some rows have no size entry. The others give once, few or many, or a class for an expanded clone.

j_call v_call clone_size cdr3_length cdr3_aa
TRBJ2-5 TRBV7-3 few 13 ASSSPGQGGETQY
TRBJ2-5 TRBV7-9 . 11 ASSLTGPETQY
TRBJ1-3 TRBV9 . 14 ASSVIPGEGGNTIY
TRBJ2-1 TRBV18 . 11 ASSPPEREGEF
TRBJ2-1 TRBV18 . 14 ASSPPDSDQYNEQF
TRBJ2-1 TRBV6-1 few 13 ASIASGYSYNEQF
TRBJ2-5 TRBV6-1 . 13 ASGQVWAGQETQY
TRBJ2-1 TRBV13 . 14 ASSSHLAGGWNEQF
TRBJ2-7 TRBV28 . 11 ASSLPGTYEQY
TRBJ1-4 TRBV6-1 . 11 ASSAGLQEKLF
TRBJ1-1 TRBV7-2 . 13 ASSLDGDRVTEAF
TRBJ2-7 TRBV6-6 . 13 ASSFSTGLGYEQY
TRBJ2-6 TRBV7-3 . 14 ASSLGGTSGANVLT
TRBJ2-2 TRBV19 once 15 ASSIVGLAGVTGELF
TRBJ2-1 TRBV11-1 . 11 ASSLGLATEQF
TRBJ1-3 TRBV5-1 . 12 ASSLREAGNTIY
TRBJ2-1 TRBV4-1 . 13 ASGPSGTRYNEQF
TRBJ2-1 TRBV7-7 . 14 ASSPRLAGAYNEQF
TRBJ1-1 TRBV5-1 . 11 ASSFREDAEAF
TRBJ2-2 TRBV28 . 13 ASSLGGYGTGELF
TRBJ2-7 TRBV5-1 . 12 ASSLLAGVGEQY
TRBJ1-1 TRBV7-9 . 8 ASSRFEAF
TRBJ1-2 TRBV5-6 few 14 ASSLDRGSANYGYT
TRBJ2-7 TRBV7-3 . 11 ASSSQQGSEQY
TRBJ1-2 TRBV6-5 . 14 ASSYSGGTGRYGYT
TRBJ2-7 TRBV28 once 12 ASSWLAETYEQY
TRBJ2-5 TRBV11-3 . 11 ASSLDFAGEQY
TRBJ1-1 TRBV28 . 13 ASSVSPLMNTEAF
TRBJ2-1 TRBV13 . 14 ASSPGSGRELFEQF
TRBJ1-2 TRBV21-1 . 12 ASNPDRGRYGYT
TRBJ2-3 TRBV4-1 once 10 ASSLREDTQY
TRBJ1-2 TRBV5-1 . 11 ASSLDSFYGYT
TRBJ2-7 TRBV7-9 . 13 ASSFPGQGSYEQY
TRBJ2-2 TRBV2 few 15 ATRGTSGITNTGELF
TRBJ1-2 TRBV10-1 . 12 ASSDSGQVDSYT
TRBJ2-3 TRBV13 . 12 ASSTQREADTQY
TRBJ1-5 TRBV19 . 11 ASSISGDQPQH
TRBJ2-1 TRBV5-1 . 12 ASSSGTGYNEQF
TRBJ1-1 TRBV29-1 . 12 SGAETGVNTEAF
TRBJ2-7 TRBV6-1 once 13 ASSEPGQGLPRQY
TRBJ1-2 TRBV10-3 . 12 AIRNSGANYGYT